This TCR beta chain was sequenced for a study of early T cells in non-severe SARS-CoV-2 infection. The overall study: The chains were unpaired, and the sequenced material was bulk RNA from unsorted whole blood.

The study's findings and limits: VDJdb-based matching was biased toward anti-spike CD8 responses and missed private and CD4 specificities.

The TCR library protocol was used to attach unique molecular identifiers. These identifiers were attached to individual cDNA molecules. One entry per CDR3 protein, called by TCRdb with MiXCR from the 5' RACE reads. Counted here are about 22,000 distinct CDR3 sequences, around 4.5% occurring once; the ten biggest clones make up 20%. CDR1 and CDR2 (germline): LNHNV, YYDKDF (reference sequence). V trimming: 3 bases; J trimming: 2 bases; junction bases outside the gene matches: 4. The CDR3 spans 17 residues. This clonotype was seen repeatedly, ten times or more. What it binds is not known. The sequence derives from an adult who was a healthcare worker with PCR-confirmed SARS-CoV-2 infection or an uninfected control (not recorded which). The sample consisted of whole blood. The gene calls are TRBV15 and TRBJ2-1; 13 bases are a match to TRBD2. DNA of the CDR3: TGTGCCACCAGCAGGGAAACTAGCGGGAGGGCCTACAATGAGCAGTTCTTC. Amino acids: CATSRETSGRAYNEQFF. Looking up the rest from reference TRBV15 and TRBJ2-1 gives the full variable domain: DAMVIQNPRYQVTQFGKPVTLSCSQTLNHNVMYWYQQKSSQAPKLLFHYYDKDFNNEADTPDNFQSRRPNTSFCFLDIRSPGLGDTAMYLCATSRETSGRAYNEQFFGPGTRLTVL.